The rows below give T cell receptor beta chains drawn from one sample of a study of cytomegalovirus exposure and HLA in healthy donors. This table comes from immunoSEQ multiplex PCR, and its TCRdb copy is limited to in-frame clones, with some not included. The sample lists over 120,000 clones, approximately 84% occurring once. The material sequenced was PBMCs. All receptors derive from a man aged 25-45 years in good health and CMV-seropositive. Each CDR3 is given with its conserved first and last residue. The order of the fields is V gene, clone size, D gene, J gene, CDR3 length, CDR3 protein, CDR3 DNA. A D gene is named only where the DNA matches it firmly. Some rows mark clone size as missing; the rest say once, few, many or name a class of expanded clone.

>TRBV15|NA|NA|TRBJ2-1|14
CATSRREPVNEQFF
TGTGCCACCAGCAGAAGAGAGCCGGTTAATGAGCAGTTCTTC
>TRBV10-2|NA|NA|TRBJ1-3|14
CASSEHYSGNTIYF
TGCGCCAGCAGTGAGCACTACTCTGGAAACACCATATATTTT
>TRBV19|NA|NA|TRBJ2-2|16
CASSISPGLGTGELFF
TGTGCCAGTAGTATTTCCCCCGGTCTCGGGACCGGGGAGCTGTTTTTT
>TRBV6-1|NA|TRBD1|TRBJ2-1|13
CASSAGTGNEQFF
TGTGCCAGCAGTGCCGGGACAGGGAATGAGCAGTTCTTC
>TRBV5-1|NA|TRBD1|TRBJ1-1|13
CASSFQGDTEAFF
TGCGCCAGCAGCTTCCAGGGGGACACTGAAGCTTTCTTT
>TRBV28|NA|TRBD1|TRBJ1-5|16
CASSLQGQGGSQPQHF
TGTGCCAGCAGTTTACAAGGACAGGGGGGTTCTCAGCCCCAGCATTTT
>TRBV5-6|NA|TRBD1|TRBJ1-5|15
CASSGPGQGAQPQHF
TGTGCCAGCAGCGGACCGGGACAGGGGGCCCAGCCCCAGCATTTT
>TRBV9|NA|NA|TRBJ2-1|13
CASSEPLYNEQFF
TGTGCCAGCAGTGAGCCACTCTACAATGAGCAGTTCTTC
>TRBV7-2|NA|NA|TRBJ1-3|13
CASSPNRGNTIYF
TGTGCCAGCAGCCCCAACAGGGGAAACACCATATATTTT
>TRBV28|once|TRBD1|TRBJ2-7|14
CATLAGTGVNEQYF
TGTGCCACCCTAGCCGGGACAGGAGTAAACGAGCAGTACTTC
>TRBV14|NA|NA|TRBJ2-7|13
CASSLWGGYEQYF
TGTGCCAGCAGCCTTTGGGGAGGCTACGAGCAGTACTTC
>TRBV28|NA|NA|TRBJ1-5|14
CASSATGLGQPQHF
TGTGCCAGCAGCGCAACAGGGTTGGGTCAGCCCCAGCATTTT
>TRBV5-4|NA|NA|TRBJ2-7|12
CASSLGLGEQYF
TGTGCCAGCAGCTTGGGCCTAGGCGAGCAGTACTTC
>TRBV28|NA|NA|TRBJ1-2|11
CASSGGYGYTF
TGTGCCAGCAGCGGAGGCTATGGCTACACCTTC
>TRBV2|NA|TRBD1|TRBJ2-7|15
CASGIGSFQGEMEYF
TGTGCCAGCGGAATTGGGTCGTTTCAGGGGGAGATGGAGTACTTC
>TRBV12-2|NA|NA|TRBJ2-7|14
CASRPNRVSYEQYF
TGTGCAAGTCGCCCCAACAGGGTGAGCTACGAGCAGTACTTC
>TRBV4-2|NA|NA|TRBJ2-1|13
CASSQDWGDEQFF
TGTGCCAGCAGCCAAGATTGGGGCGATGAGCAGTTCTTC
>TRBV30|NA|NA|TRBJ1-2|11
CAWKGDGGYTF
TGTGCCTGGAAGGGAGATGGTGGCTACACCTTC
>TRBV10-3|NA|TRBD1|TRBJ2-7|16
CAISSRTGTGTYEQYF
TGTGCCATCAGTTCCAGGACCGGGACAGGGACGTACGAGCAGTACTTC
>TRBV18|NA|NA|TRBJ2-7|12
CASSPDSHEQYF
TGTGCCAGCTCCCCGGACAGCCACGAGCAGTACTTC
>TRBV19|NA|TRBD1|TRBJ1-5|15
CASSTDRGDNQPQHF
TGTGCCAGTAGTACCGACAGGGGAGACAATCAGCCCCAGCATTTT
>TRBV5-8|NA|NA|TRBJ1-2|16
CASSPRVVEGFYGYTF
TGTGCCAGCAGCCCTAGGGTAGTGGAGGGATTTTATGGCTACACCTTC
>TRBV6-5|NA|TRBD1|TRBJ2-1|16
CASRYGQVGSYNEQFF
TGTGCCAGCAGGTACGGACAGGTCGGCTCCTACAATGAGCAGTTCTTC
>TRBV7-3|NA|NA|TRBJ2-2|14
CASSLYQRAGELFF
TGTGCCAGCAGCTTATACCAGCGGGCCGGGGAGCTGTTTTTT
>TRBV30|NA|TRBD2|TRBJ2-1|15
CAWRGRGSSYNEQFF
TGTGCCTGGAGGGGGCGGGGGAGCTCCTACAATGAGCAGTTCTTC
>TRBV15|NA|TRBD1|TRBJ2-7|16
CATSRGAGTGSYEQYF
TGTGCCACCAGCAGAGGGGCCGGGACAGGGAGTTACGAGCAGTACTTC
>TRBV6-1|NA|TRBD2|TRBJ2-7|14
CASSVLAGGHEQYF
TGTGCCAGCAGTGTATTAGCGGGGGGGCACGAGCAGTACTTC
>TRBV19|few|NA|TRBJ2-5|13
CASSLLGRETQYF
TGTGCCAGTAGTCTACTAGGGCGAGAGACCCAGTACTTC
>TRBV7-9|NA|NA|TRBJ1-2|14
CASSLAGANYGYTF
TGTGCCAGCAGCTTAGCAGGAGCTAACTATGGCTACACCTTC
>TRBV5-1|once|TRBD2|TRBJ2-3|18
CASSSALAGGRRTDTQYF
TGCGCCAGCAGTTCCGCCTTAGCGGGAGGGCGACGCACAGATACGCAGTATTTT
>TRBV7-9|NA|NA|TRBJ2-1|13
CASSSTGTDEQFF
TGTGCCAGCAGCTCGACAGGGACTGATGAGCAGTTCTTC
>TRBV6-5|NA|TRBD2|TRBJ2-1|13
CASRVSGSDEQFF
TGTGCCAGCAGGGTAAGCGGGAGCGATGAGCAGTTCTTC
>TRBV15|NA|NA|TRBJ1-1|12
CATSREGGEAFF
TGTGCCACCAGCAGAGAAGGCGGTGAAGCTTTCTTT
>TRBV6-6|NA|NA|TRBJ1-2|13
CASSYEGDYGYTF
TGTGCCAGCAGTTACGAGGGGGACTATGGCTACACCTTC
>TRBV18|NA|TRBD1|TRBJ1-1|15
CASSPSQGRGTEAFF
TGTGCCAGCTCACCTTCACAGGGGCGAGGGACTGAAGCTTTCTTT
>TRBV11-3|NA|TRBD1|TRBJ2-7|19
CASSLGAWQGVGGLYEQYF
TGTGCCAGCAGCTTAGGGGCCTGGCAGGGGGTAGGGGGCCTTTACGAGCAGTACTTC
>TRBV7-9|NA|NA|TRBJ2-2|14
CASSPQGNTGELFF
TGTGCCAGCAGCCCACAGGGTAACACCGGGGAGCTGTTTTTT
>TRBV18|once|TRBD2|TRBJ2-2|17
CASSPLGLAGNAGELFF
TGTGCCAGCTCACCACTGGGACTAGCGGGAAATGCCGGGGAGCTGTTTTTT
>TRBV9|NA|TRBD2|TRBJ2-3|16
CASSADSGGGTDTQYF
TGTGCCAGCAGCGCGGATAGCGGGGGAGGCACAGATACGCAGTATTTT
>TRBV28|NA|NA|TRBJ2-3|14
CASRPGQSTDAQYF
TGTGCCAGCAGACCTGGACAGAGCACAGATGCGCAGTATTTT
>TRBV29-1|NA|TRBD1|TRBJ2-4|13
CSVEGQGGHIQYF
TGCAGCGTTGAGGGACAGGGGGGGCACATTCAGTACTTC
>TRBV7-3|NA|TRBD2|TRBJ2-5|14
CASSTSGSGETQYF
TGTGCCAGCAGCACTAGCGGGAGTGGGGAGACCCAGTACTTC
>TRBV5-1|NA|NA|TRBJ1-5|14
CASSLGGSNQPQHF
TGCGCCAGCAGTCTCGGGGGAAGCAATCAGCCCCAGCATTTT
>TRBV2|NA|TRBD1|TRBJ1-1|15
CASSEARTGDTEAFF
TGTGCCAGCAGTGAAGCGCGGACAGGGGACACTGAAGCTTTCTTT
>TRBV11-2|NA|NA|TRBJ2-7|13
CASSLGGPYEQYF
TGTGCCAGCAGCTTAGGGGGGCCCTACGAGCAGTACTTC
>TRBV6-5|NA|NA|TRBJ1-2|10
CASSRKPGGF
TGTGCCAGCAGTCGAAAGCCGGGAGGCTTC
>TRBV6-1|few|TRBD1|TRBJ1-2|15
CASINLGTGSNGYTF
TGTGCCAGCATTAACCTGGGGACAGGGAGCAATGGCTACACCTTC
>TRBV7-9|NA|NA|TRBJ1-5|14
CASSPVEGGQPQHF
TGTGCCAGCTCCCCGGTGGAGGGTGGCCAGCCCCAGCATTTT
>TRBV2|NA|NA|TRBJ2-5|12
CASSGGRETQYF
TGTGCCAGCAGTGGAGGCCGAGAGACCCAGTACTTC
>TRBV13|NA|NA|TRBJ2-7|12
CASSPGSMEQYF
TGTGCCAGCAGCCCGGGGTCAATGGAGCAGTACTTC
>TRBV28|once|NA|TRBJ1-4|15
CASALRQGTNEKLFF
TGTGCCAGCGCCCTCCGGCAGGGAACTAATGAAAAACTGTTTTTT
>TRBV30|NA|TRBD1|TRBJ1-2|14
CAWRVGQENYGYTF
TGTGCCTGGAGAGTAGGACAGGAAAACTATGGCTACACCTTC
>TRBV7-9|NA|NA|TRBJ1-5|15
CASSSDTVPNQPQHF
TGTGCCAGCAGCTCCGACACGGTCCCTAATCAGCCCCAGCATTTT